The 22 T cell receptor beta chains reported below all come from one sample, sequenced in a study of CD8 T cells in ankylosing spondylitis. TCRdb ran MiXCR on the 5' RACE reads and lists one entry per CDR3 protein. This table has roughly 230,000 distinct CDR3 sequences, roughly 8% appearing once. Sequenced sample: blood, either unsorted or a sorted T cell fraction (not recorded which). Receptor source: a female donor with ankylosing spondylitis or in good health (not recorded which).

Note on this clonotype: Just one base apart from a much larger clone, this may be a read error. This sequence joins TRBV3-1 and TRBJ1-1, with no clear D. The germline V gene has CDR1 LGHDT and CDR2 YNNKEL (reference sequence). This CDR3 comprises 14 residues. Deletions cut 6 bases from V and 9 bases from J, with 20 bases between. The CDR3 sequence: CASSPLGLISQAFF. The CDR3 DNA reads TGTGCCAGCAGTCCTTTGGGCCTGATCTCCCAAGCTTTCTTT.

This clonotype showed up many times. The CDR3 DNA reads TGTGCCAGCAGCGTACAGGGTAACGGGGCCAACGTCCTGACTTTC. It yields the protein CASSVQGNGANVLTF. The chain links TRBV9 to TRBJ2-6, with D tentatively TRBD1 (5 bases). V lost 1 base and J lost 4, with 9 bases in between. CDR1 is SGDLS and CDR2 is YYNGEE in the germline V gene. The CDR3 loop spans 15 amino acids.

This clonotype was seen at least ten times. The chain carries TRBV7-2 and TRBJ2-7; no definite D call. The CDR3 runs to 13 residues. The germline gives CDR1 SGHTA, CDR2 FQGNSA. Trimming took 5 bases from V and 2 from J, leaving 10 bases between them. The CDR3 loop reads CASSPRQAYEQYF. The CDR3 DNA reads TGTGCCAGCAGCCCACGACAAGCCTACGAGCAGTACTTC.

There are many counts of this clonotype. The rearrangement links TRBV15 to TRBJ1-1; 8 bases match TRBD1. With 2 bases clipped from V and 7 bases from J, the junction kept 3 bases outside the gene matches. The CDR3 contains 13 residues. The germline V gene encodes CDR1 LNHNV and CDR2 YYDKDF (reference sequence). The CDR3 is CATSRRTGFEAFF. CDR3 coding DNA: TGTGCCACCAGCAGACGGACAGGGTTTGAAGCTTTCTTT.

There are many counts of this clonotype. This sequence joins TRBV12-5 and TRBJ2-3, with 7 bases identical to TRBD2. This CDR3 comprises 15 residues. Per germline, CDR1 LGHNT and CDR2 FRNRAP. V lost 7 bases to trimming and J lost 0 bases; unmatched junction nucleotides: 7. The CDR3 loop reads CASATGTTSTDTQYF. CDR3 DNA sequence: TGTGCTAGTGCAACCGGGACTACTAGCACAGATACGCAGTATTTT. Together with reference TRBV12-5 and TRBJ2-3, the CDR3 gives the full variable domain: DARVTQTPRHKVTEMGQEVTMRCQPILGHNTVFWYRQTMMQGLELLAYFRNRAPLDDSGMPKDRFSAEMPDATLATLKIQPSEPRDSAVYFCASATGTTSTDTQYFGPGTRLTVL.

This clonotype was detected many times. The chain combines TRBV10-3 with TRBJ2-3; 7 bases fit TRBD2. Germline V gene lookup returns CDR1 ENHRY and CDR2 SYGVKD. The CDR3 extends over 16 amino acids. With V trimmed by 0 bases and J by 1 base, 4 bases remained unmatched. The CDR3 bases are TGTGCCATCAGTGAGTCGAAGGCGGGAGGCACAGATACGCAGTATTTT. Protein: CAISESKAGGTDTQYF.

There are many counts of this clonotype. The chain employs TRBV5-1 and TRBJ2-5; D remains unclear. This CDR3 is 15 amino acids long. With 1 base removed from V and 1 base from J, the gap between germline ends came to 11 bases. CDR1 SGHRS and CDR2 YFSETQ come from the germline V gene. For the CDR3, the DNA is TGCGCCAGCAGCTTGATCGACGCGACCCAAGAGACCCAGTACTTC. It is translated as CASSLIDATQETQYF.

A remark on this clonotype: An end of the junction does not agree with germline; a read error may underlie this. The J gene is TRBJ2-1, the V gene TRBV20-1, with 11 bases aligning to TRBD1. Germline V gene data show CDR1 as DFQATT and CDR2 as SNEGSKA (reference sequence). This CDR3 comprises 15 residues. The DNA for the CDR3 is TGCAGTGCTAGAGATGCCGGGACAGGGGGTAATGAGCGGTTCTTC. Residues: CSARDAGTGGNERFF.

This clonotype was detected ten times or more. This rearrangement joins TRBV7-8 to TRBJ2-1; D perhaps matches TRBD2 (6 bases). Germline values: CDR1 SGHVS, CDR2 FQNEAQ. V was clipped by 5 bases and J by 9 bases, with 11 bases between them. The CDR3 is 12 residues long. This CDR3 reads CASSLETSEQFF. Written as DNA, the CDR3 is TGTGCCAGCAGCCTCGAGACTAGTGAGCAGTTCTTC.

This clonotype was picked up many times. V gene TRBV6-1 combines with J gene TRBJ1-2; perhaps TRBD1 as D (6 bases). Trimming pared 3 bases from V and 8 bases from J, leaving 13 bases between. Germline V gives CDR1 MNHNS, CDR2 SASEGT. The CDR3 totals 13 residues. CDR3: CASSEKSGTGYTF. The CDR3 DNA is TGTGCCAGCAGTGAGAAATCCGGGACAGGCTACACCTTC.

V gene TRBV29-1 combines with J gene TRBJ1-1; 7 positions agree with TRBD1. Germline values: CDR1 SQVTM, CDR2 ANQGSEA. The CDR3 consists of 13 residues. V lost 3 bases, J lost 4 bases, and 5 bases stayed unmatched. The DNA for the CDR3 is TGCAGCGTTGATCAGGGGGGGGGCACTGAAGCTTTCTTT. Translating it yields CSVDQGGGTEAFF.

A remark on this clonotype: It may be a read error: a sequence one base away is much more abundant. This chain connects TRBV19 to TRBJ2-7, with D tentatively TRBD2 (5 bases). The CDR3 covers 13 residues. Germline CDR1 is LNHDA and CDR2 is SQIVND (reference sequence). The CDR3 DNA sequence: TGTGCCAGTAGTATCGGGCGGGCCTACGCGCAGTACTTC. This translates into CASSIGRAYAQYF.

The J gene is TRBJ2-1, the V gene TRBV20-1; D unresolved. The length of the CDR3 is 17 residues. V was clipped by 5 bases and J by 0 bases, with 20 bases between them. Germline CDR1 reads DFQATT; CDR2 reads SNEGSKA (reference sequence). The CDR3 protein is CSAQPLQPPFSYNEQFF. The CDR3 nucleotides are TGCAGTGCTCAACCCCTACAACCGCCTTTCTCCTACAATGAGCAGTTCTTC.

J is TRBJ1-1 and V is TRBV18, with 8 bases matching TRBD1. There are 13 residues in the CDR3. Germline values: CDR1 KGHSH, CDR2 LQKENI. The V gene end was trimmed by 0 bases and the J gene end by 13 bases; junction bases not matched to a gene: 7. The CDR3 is CASSPPGQGRDFF. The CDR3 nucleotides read TGTGCCAGCTCACCACCAGGACAGGGTCGGGATTTCTTT.

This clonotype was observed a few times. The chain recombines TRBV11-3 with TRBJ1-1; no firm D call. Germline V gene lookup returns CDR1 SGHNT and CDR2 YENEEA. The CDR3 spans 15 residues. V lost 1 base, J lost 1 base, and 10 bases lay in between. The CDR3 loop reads CASSLVTGRNTEAFF. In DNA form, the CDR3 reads TGTGCCAGCAGCTTAGTCACCGGGAGGAACACTGAAGCTTTCTTT.

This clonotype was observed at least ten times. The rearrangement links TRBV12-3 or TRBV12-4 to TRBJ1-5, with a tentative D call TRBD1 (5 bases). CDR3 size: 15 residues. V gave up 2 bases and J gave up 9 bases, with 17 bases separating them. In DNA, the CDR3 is TGTGCCAGCAGTTTAACTCACAGGTTGTCGCGGCCCCAGCATTTT. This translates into CASSLTHRLSRPQHF.

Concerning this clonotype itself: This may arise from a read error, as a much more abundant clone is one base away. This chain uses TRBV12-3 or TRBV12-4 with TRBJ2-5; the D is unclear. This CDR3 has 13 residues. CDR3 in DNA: TGTGCCAGCAGTTTATTCCTAGAAGAGCCCCAGTACTTC. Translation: CASSLFLEEPQYF.

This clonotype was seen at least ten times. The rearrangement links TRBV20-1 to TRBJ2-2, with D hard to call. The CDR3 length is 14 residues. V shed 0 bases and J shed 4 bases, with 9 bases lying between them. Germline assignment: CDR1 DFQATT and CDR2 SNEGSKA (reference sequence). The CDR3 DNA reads TGCAGTGCTAGAGATGTGAGAACCACCGGGGAGCTGTTTTTT. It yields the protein CSARDVRTTGELFF.

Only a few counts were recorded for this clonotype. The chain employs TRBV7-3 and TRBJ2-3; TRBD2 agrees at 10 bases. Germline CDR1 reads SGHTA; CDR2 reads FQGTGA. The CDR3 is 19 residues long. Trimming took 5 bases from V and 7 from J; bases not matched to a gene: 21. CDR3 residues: CASSQPGLAQIEGVNTQYF. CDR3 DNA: TGTGCCAGCAGCCAACCGGGACTAGCGCAAATAGAGGGGGTAAATACGCAGTATTTT.

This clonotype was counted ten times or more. The CDR3 bases are TGTGCCAGCACCACGTGGGGCAAAATTGAAGCTTTCTTT. Amino acid sequence: CASTTWGKIEAFF. This chain links TRBV6-1 with TRBJ1-1, with D perhaps TRBD1 (5 bases). The CDR3 has 13 residues. V shed 7 bases and J shed 7 bases, with 16 bases lying between them. The V gene's germline CDR1 is MNHNS and CDR2 SASEGT.

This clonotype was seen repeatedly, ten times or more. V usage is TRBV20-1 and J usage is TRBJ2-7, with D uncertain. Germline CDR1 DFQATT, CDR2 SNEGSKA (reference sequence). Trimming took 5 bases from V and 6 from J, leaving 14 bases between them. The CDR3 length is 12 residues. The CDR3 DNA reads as TGCAGTGCTCAAGACCGCGGCCCCGAGCAGTACTTC. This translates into CSAQDRGPEQYF.

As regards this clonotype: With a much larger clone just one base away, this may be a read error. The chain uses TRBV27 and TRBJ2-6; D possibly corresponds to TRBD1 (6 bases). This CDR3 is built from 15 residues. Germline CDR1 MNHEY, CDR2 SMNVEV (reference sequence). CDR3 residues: CASTPQGAGTNVLTF. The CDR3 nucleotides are TGTGCCAGCACCCCACAGGGCGCTGGGACCAACGTCCTGACTTTC. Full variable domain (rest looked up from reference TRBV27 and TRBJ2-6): EAQVTQNPRYLITVTGKKLTVTCSQNMNHEYMSWYRQDPGLGLRQIYYSMNVEVTDKGDVPEGYKVSRKEKRNFPLILESPSPNQTSLYFCASTPQGAGTNVLTFGAGSRLTVL.